These T cell receptor beta chains were read from a single sample in a study of cytomegalovirus exposure and HLA in healthy donors. Only in-frame clones appear in the TCRdb table, and some are missing; sequencing was by immunoSEQ multiplex PCR. Here the sample spans about 160,000 clones, about 75% being singletons. The sequencing input was PBMCs. The source is a female donor in good health and CMV-seronegative. CDR3s include the opening cysteine and the closing phenylalanine or tryptophan. D genes are given only for firm matches. Size tells how often a clone was seen (once, few, many) or the class of an expanded clone, and some rows leave it out.

clone size	V gene	J gene	CDR3 length	D gene	CDR3 protein	CDR3 DNA
.	TRBV12-5	TRBJ2-7	15	TRBD1	CASGSGQGIFYEQYF	TGTGCTAGTGGTTCCGGACAGGGGATTTTCTACGAGCAGTACTTC
.	TRBV5-6	TRBJ2-3	13	.	CASSPTGTDTQYF	TGTGCCAGCAGCCCCACAGGGACGGATACGCAGTATTTT
.	TRBV5-6	TRBJ2-7	12	TRBD1	CASGQGPYEQYF	TGTGCCAGCGGACAGGGACCCTACGAGCAGTACTTC
.	TRBV19	TRBJ1-1	13	.	CASSIDLPRAAFF	TGTGCCAGTAGTATAGACCTTCCCAGGGCAGCTTTCTTT
.	TRBV5-4	TRBJ2-3	15	TRBD2	CASSFGLAEGEAQYF	TGTGCCAGCAGCTTCGGACTAGCGGAGGGGGAGGCGCAGTATTTT
.	TRBV29-1	TRBJ2-1	14	TRBD2	CSALGGSSYNEQFF	TGCAGCGCACTGGGGGGGAGCTCCTACAATGAGCAGTTCTTC
.	TRBV5-4	TRBJ2-1	16	.	CASSLAPARRGNEQFF	TGTGCCAGCAGCTTGGCCCCGGCTAGGAGGGGTAATGAGCAGTTCTTC
.	TRBV5-6	TRBJ1-3	14	.	CASSPDTSRNTIYF	TGTGCCAGCAGTCCAGACACTAGTCGAAACACCATATATTTT
few	TRBV6-5	TRBJ1-2	14	TRBD1	CASSPGQGFYGYTF	TGTGCCAGCAGCCCGGGACAGGGATTCTATGGCTACACCTTC
.	TRBV7-3	TRBJ2-2	16	TRBD2	CASSLSTSGKTGELFF	TGTGCCAGCAGCTTGAGCACTAGCGGGAAGACCGGGGAGCTGTTTTTT
.	TRBV27	TRBJ1-5	13	.	CASSWGRTSAQHF	TGTGCCAGCAGTTGGGGCAGGACCTCGGCCCAGCATTTT
.	TRBV30	TRBJ2-5	16	TRBD2	CAWSAGTSGRGETQYF	TGTGCCTGGAGTGCCGGGACTAGCGGGAGGGGAGAGACCCAGTACTTC
.	TRBV7-9	TRBJ1-2	11	.	CASSSNYGYTF	TGTGCCAGCAGCTCAAACTATGGCTACACCTTC
.	TRBV27	TRBJ1-1	13	.	CASSPTVNTEAFF	TGTGCCAGCAGTCCCACAGTAAACACTGAAGCTTTCTTT
.	TRBV11-1	TRBJ1-2	15	.	CASSSVSTAVHGYTF	TGTGCCAGCAGCTCCGTGTCTACAGCGGTCCATGGCTACACCTTC
.	TRBV13	TRBJ1-4	14	.	CASSRVPHPEKLFF	TGTGCCAGCAGCCGGGTCCCCCACCCCGAAAAACTGTTTTTT
.	TRBV5-6	TRBJ1-2	15	TRBD1	CASSVYRGATYGYTF	TGTGCCAGCAGCGTATACAGGGGAGCTACTTATGGCTACACCTTC
.	TRBV6-5	TRBJ1-2	14	TRBD1	CASRVQGVDYGYTF	TGTGCCAGCAGGGTACAGGGGGTAGACTATGGCTACACCTTC
.	TRBV6-5	TRBJ2-5	14	TRBD2	CATQLLAGGETQYF	TGTGCCACCCAGTTACTAGCGGGAGGAGAGACCCAGTACTTC
.	TRBV10-1	TRBJ2-7	14	.	CASSDCGGAYEQYF	TGCGCCAGCAGTGATTGTGGCGGGGCCTACGAGCAGTACTTC
.	TRBV5-1	TRBJ2-3	13	TRBD1	CASNRGQGDTQYF	TGCGCTTCGAACAGGGGGCAGGGAGATACGCAGTATTTT
few	TRBV9	TRBJ1-2	14	.	CASSVEPGRGGYTF	TGTGCCAGCAGCGTAGAGCCGGGTCGGGGGGGCTACACCTTC
.	TRBV27	TRBJ1-5	17	.	CASRIRGMDYSNQPQHF	TGTGCCAGCAGAATAAGGGGAATGGACTATAGCAATCAGCCCCAGCATTTT
.	TRBV27	TRBJ1-1	14	.	CASSLIGGDPEAFF	TGTGCCAGCAGTTTAATCGGAGGGGACCCTGAAGCTTTCTTT
.	TRBV5-1	TRBJ2-5	14	.	CASSLVPGQETQYF	TGCGCCAGCAGCCTGGTACCCGGGCAAGAGACCCAGTACTTC
.	TRBV27	TRBJ2-7	14	TRBD1	CASSPGTGGYEQYF	TGTGCCAGCAGTCCCGGGACAGGGGGCTACGAGCAGTACTTC
.	TRBV5-6	TRBJ2-1	14	TRBD1	CASSFGTGFSEQFF	TGTGCCAGCAGCTTCGGGACAGGGTTCAGTGAGCAGTTCTTC
.	TRBV7-2	TRBJ2-7	15	TRBD2	CASNLGLAEPYEQYF	TGTGCCAGCAACCTAGGACTAGCGGAACCCTACGAGCAGTACTTC
.	TRBV28	TRBJ2-7	16	TRBD2	CASRETRSGSAHEQYF	TGTGCCAGCAGGGAAACTAGGAGCGGGAGCGCCCACGAGCAGTACTTC
few	TRBV2	TRBJ1-2	14	.	CASSEELGGTRYTF	TGTGCCAGCAGTGAGGAGCTCGGGGGGACGCGCTACACCTTC
.	TRBV19	TRBJ1-2	14	.	CASTPTGTTNGYTF	TGTGCCAGTACCCCGACAGGAACGACGAATGGCTACACCTTC
.	TRBV7-9	TRBJ1-2	13	.	CSSSLDTNYGYTF	TGTTCCAGCAGCTTAGACACTAACTATGGCTACACCTTC
.	TRBV2	TRBJ1-2	12	.	CASSEDRPGYTF	TGTGCCAGCAGTGAAGATCGTCCTGGCTACACCTTC
few	TRBV6-1	TRBJ2-2	14	.	CASSAKRNTGELFF	TGTGCCAGCAGTGCCAAGCGGAACACCGGGGAGCTGTTTTTT
.	TRBV7-3	TRBJ2-7	15	TRBD1	CASSLSPTTGDEQYF	TGTGCCAGCAGCTTAAGCCCTACTACAGGGGACGAGCAGTACTTC
.	TRBV25-1	TRBJ2-7	15	TRBD2	CASRSSGRAVYEQYF	TGTGCCAGCAGATCTAGCGGGAGGGCCGTTTACGAGCAGTACTTC
few	TRBV4-1	TRBJ2-7	15	TRBD1	CASSQDRDRGYEQYF	TGCGCCAGCAGCCAAGACCGAGACAGGGGCTACGAGCAGTACTTC
.	TRBV6-6	TRBJ2-2	16	TRBD2	CASSYAGGRGTGELFF	TGTGCCAGCAGTTACGCGGGGGGCCGTGGCACCGGGGAGCTGTTTTTT
.	TRBV5-4	TRBJ2-1	14	.	CASSPPPGDNEQFF	TGTGCCAGCAGTCCCCCCCCGGGGGATAATGAGCAGTTCTTC
once	TRBV29-1	TRBJ1-2	13	.	CSAATGTNYGYTF	TGCAGCGCCGCAACAGGGACTAACTATGGCTACACCTTC
.	TRBV7-3	TRBJ2-3	14	.	CASSLVGDTDTQYF	TGTGCCAGCAGCTTAGTAGGGGACACAGATACGCAGTATTTT
.	TRBV5-8	TRBJ1-1	15	TRBD1	CASSPPTGGNTEAFF	TGTGCCAGCAGCCCCCCGACAGGGGGGAACACTGAAGCTTTCTTT
few	TRBV4-1	TRBJ1-6	16	.	CASSPSAVRGPSPLHF	TGCGCCAGCAGCCCCTCGGCAGTGCGGGGTCCGTCGCCCCTCCACTTT
.	TRBV15	TRBJ2-5	15	.	CATSREMQGQETQYF	TGTGCCACCAGCAGAGAGATGCAGGGTCAAGAGACCCAGTACTTC
once	TRBV5-4	TRBJ1-2	13	TRBD1	CASSPDRGHGYTF	TGTGCCAGCAGCCCAGACAGGGGGCATGGCTACACCTTC
.	TRBV5-6	TRBJ2-7	16	TRBD1	CASSPRTGSSSYEQYF	TGTGCCAGCAGCCCCAGGACAGGGTCCTCCTCCTACGAGCAGTACTTC